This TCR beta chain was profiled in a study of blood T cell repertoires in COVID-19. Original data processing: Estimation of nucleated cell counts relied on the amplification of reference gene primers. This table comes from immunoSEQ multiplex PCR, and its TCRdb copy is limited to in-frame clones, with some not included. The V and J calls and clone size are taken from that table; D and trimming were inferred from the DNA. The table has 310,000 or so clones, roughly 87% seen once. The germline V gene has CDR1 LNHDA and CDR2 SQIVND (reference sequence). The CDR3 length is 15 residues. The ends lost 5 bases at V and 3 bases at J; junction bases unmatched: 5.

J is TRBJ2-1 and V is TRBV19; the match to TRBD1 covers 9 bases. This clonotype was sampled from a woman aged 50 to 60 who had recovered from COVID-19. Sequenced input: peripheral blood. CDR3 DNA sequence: TGTGCCAGTAGTTTACCGGGACAGGGCTACAATGAGCAGTTCTTC. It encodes CASSLPGQGYNEQFF.